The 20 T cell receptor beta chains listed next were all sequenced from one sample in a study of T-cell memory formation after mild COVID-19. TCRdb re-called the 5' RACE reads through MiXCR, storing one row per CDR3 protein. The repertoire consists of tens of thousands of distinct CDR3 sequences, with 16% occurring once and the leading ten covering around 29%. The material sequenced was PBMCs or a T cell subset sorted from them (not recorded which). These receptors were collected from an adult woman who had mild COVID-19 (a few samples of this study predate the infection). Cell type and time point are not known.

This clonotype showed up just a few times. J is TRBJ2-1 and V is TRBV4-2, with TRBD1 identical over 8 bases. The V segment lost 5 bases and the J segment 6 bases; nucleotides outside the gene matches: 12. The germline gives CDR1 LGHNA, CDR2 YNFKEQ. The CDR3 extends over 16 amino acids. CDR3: CASSLKAGQVGNEQFF. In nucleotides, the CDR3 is TGTGCCAGCAGCTTAAAGGCGGGACAGGTGGGCAATGAGCAGTTCTTC.

In DNA form, the CDR3 reads TGCGCCAGCAGCTTCCAAGTGACTAGCGAAAACACCGGGGAGCTGTTTTTT. Translation: CASSFQVTSENTGELFF. The chain carries TRBV5-1 and TRBJ2-2; 8 positions agree with TRBD2. Germline trimming cut 2 bases from V and 2 bases from J; bases unmatched to any gene: 8. Germline V gene sequence: CDR1 SGHRS, CDR2 YFSETQ. This CDR3 spans 17 amino acids.

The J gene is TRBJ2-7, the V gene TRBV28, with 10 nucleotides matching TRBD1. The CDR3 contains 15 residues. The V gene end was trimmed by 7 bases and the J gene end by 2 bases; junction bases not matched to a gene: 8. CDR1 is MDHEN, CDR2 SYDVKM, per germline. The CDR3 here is CASTDDRGRTYEQYF. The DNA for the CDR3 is TGTGCCAGCACCGATGACAGGGGGCGAACCTACGAGCAGTACTTC.

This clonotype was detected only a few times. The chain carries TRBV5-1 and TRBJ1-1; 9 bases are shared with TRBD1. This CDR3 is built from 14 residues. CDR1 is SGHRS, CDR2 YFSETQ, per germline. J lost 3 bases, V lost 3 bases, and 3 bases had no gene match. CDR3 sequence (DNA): TGCGCCAGCAGCTCGGGACAGGGCTACACTGAAGCTTTCTTT. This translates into CASSSGQGYTEAFF.

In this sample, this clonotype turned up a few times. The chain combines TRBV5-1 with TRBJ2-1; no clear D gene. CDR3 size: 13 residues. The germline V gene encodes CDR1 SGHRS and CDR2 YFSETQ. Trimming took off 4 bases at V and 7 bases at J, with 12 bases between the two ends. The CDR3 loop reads CASSPTESNEQFF. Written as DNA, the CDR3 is TGCGCCAGCAGCCCCACCGAATCAAATGAGCAGTTCTTC.

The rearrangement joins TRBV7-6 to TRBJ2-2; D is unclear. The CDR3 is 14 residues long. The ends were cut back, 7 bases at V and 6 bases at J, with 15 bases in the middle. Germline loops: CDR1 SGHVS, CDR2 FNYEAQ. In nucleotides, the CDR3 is TGTGCCAGCATGAGCCAAATCCACGCCGGGGAGCTGTTTTTT. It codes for CASMSQIHAGELFF.

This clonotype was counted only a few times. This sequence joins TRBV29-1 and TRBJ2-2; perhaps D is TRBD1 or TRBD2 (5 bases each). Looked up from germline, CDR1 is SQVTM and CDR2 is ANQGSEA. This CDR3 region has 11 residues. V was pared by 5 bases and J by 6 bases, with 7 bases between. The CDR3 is CSVPGPGELFF. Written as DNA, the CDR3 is TGCAGCGTTCCGGGGCCCGGGGAGCTGTTTTTT.

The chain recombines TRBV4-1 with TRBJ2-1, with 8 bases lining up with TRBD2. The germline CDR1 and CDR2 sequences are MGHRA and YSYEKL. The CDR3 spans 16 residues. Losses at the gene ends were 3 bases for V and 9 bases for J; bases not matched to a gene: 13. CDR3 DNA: TGCGCCAGCAGCCAGCCTACTAGCGGTCCTCAATTTGAGCAGTTCTTC. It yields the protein CASSQPTSGPQFEQFF.

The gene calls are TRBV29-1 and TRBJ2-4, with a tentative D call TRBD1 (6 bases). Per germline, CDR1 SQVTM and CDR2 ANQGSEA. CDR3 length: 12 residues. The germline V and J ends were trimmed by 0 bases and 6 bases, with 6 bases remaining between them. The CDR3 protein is CSVEEQGNIQYF. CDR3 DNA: TGCAGCGTTGAAGAACAGGGAAACATTCAGTACTTC.

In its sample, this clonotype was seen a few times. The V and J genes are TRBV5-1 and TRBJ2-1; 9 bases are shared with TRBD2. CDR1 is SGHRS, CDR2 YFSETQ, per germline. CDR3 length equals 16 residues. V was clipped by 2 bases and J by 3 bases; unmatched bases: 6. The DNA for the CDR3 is TGCGCCAGCAGCTTACCGGGACTAGCTGACTACAATGAGCAGTTCTTC. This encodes CASSLPGLADYNEQFF.

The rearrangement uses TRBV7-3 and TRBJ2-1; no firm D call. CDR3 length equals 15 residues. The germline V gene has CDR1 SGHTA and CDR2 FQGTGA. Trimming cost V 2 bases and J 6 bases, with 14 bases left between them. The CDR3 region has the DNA TGTGCCAGCAGCTTAGGGCCAGGCGTTGGCAATGAGCAGTTCTTC. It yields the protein CASSLGPGVGNEQFF.

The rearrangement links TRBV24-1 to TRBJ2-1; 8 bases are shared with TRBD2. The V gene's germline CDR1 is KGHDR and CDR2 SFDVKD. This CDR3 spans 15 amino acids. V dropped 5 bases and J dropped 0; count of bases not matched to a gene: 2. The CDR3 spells CATSGSGSSYNEQFF. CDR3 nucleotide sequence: TGTGCCACCAGTGGCAGCGGGAGCTCCTACAATGAGCAGTTCTTC.

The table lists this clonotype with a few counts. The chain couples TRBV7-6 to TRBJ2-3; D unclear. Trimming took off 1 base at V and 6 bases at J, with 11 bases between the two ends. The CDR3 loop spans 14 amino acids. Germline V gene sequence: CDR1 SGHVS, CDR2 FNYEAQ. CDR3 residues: CASSLVGLGDTQYF. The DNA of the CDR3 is TGTGCCAGCAGCTTAGTAGGGCTGGGGGATACGCAGTATTTT.

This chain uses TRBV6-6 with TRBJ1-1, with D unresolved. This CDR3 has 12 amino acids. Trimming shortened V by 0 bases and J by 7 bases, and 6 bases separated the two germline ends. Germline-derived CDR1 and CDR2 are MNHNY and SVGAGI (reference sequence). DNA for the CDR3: TGTGCCAGCAGTTACTCGGGCGGTGAAGCTTTCTTT. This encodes CASSYSGGEAFF.

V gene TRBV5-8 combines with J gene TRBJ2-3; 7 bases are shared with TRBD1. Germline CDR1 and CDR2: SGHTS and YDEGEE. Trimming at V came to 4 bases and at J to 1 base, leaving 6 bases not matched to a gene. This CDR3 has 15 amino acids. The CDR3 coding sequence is TGTGCCAGCAGCCCAGGGACAGACCGCACAGATACGCAGTATTTT. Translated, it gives CASSPGTDRTDTQYF. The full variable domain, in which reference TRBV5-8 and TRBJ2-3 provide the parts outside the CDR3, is EAGVTQSPTHLIKTRGQQATLRCSPISGHTSVYWYQQALGLGLQFLLWYDEGEERNRGNFPPRFSGRQFPNYSSELNVNALELEDSALYLCASSPGTDRTDTQYFGPGTRLTVL.

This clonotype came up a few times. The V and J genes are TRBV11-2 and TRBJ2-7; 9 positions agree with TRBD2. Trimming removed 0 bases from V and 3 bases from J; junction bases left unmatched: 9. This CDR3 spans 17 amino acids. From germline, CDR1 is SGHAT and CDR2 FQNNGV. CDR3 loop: CASSLDWYRTSDYEQYF. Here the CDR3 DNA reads TGTGCCAGCAGCTTAGATTGGTATAGGACTAGCGACTACGAGCAGTACTTC.

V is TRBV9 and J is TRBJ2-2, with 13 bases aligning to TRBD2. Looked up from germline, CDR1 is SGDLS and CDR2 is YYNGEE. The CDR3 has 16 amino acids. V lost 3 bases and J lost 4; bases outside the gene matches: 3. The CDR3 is CASSAWTSGSTGELFF. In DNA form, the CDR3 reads TGTGCCAGCAGCGCCTGGACTAGCGGGAGCACCGGGGAGCTGTTTTTT.

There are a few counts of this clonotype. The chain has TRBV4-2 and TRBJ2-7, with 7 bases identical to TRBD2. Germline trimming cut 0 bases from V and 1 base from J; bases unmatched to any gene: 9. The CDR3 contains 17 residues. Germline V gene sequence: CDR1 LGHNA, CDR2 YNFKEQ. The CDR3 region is CASSQDPPVGGSYEQYF. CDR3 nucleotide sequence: TGTGCCAGCAGCCAAGATCCCCCAGTCGGGGGGTCCTACGAGCAGTACTTC.

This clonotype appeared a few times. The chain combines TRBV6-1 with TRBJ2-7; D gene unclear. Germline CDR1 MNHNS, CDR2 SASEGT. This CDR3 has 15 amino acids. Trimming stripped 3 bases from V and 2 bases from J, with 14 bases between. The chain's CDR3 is CASSDASFPTYEQYF. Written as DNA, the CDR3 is TGTGCCAGCAGTGATGCGAGTTTTCCTACCTACGAGCAGTACTTC.

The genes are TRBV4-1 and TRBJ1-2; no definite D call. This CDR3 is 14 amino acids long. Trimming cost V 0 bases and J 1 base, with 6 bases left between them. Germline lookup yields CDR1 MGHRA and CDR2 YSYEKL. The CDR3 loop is CASSQEEVNYGYTF. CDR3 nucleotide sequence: TGCGCCAGCAGCCAAGAGGAGGTTAACTATGGCTACACCTTC.